The 23 T cell receptor beta chains reported below all come from one sample, sequenced in a study of blood T cell repertoires in COVID-19. The assay was immunoSEQ multiplex PCR, and TCRdb's table has in-frame clones only and misses some. Counted here are 300,000 to 400,000 clones, around 91% occurring once; the ten biggest clones make up about 3.5%. Sequencing input: peripheral blood. The receptors come from a woman between 18 and 29 years old who had recovered from COVID-19.

V and J are TRBV7-2 and TRBJ2-3; maybe TRBD2 (7 bases). Germline V gives CDR1 SGHTA, CDR2 FQGNSA. The CDR3 has 16 residues. V lost 6 bases and J lost 0, with 16 bases in between. CDR3 nucleotide sequence: TGTGCCAGCAGAGGGGGGGGTCCTAAAAGCACAGATACGCAGTATTTT. The encoded protein is CASRGGGPKSTDTQYF.

V is TRBV11-2 and J is TRBJ2-5; D perhaps matches TRBD2 (6 bases). This CDR3 spans 17 amino acids. Germline CDR1 SGHAT, CDR2 FQNNGV. Trimming shortened V by 1 base and J by 5 bases, and 20 bases separated the two germline ends. The CDR3 protein is CASSLGLVGEAHETQYF. The CDR3 coding sequence is TGTGCCAGCAGCTTAGGGCTTGTAGGGGAGGCCCACGAGACCCAGTACTTC.

The CDR3 is CASSQLPSPILAGGRNTGELFF. For the CDR3, the DNA is TGTGCCAGCAGCCAACTTCCTTCCCCAATATTAGCGGGAGGACGCAACACCGGGGAGCTGTTTTTT. This sequence joins TRBV3-1 (or the pseudogene TRBV3-2) and TRBJ2-2; 10 nucleotides align to TRBD2. The CDR3 is 22 amino acids. Per the germline V gene, CDR1 is LGHDT and CDR2 is YNNKEL (reference sequence). The V segment lost 2 bases and the J segment 2 bases; nucleotides outside the gene matches: 20.

This clone appeared once. One end of the junction does not line up with germline, which may come from a read error. The V call is TRBV6-1, the J call TRBJ1-2, with 8 bases matching TRBD1. CDR1 and CDR2 (germline): MNHNS, SASEGT. The CDR3 has 15 amino acids. The CDR3 DNA follows: TGTGCCAGCAGGGAAGGGACAGGAAATAACTATGGCTACACCTTC. The encoded protein is CASREGTGNNYGYTF.

The gene calls are TRBV24-1 and TRBJ2-1, with 8 bases lining up with TRBD2. The CDR3 has 15 residues. The J segment lost 4 bases and the V segment lost 3 bases, leaving 4 bases of the junction unmatched. Germline CDR1 KGHDR, CDR2 SFDVKD. DNA for the CDR3: TGTGCCACCAGTGATCGGACTAGCATTTACAATGAGCAGTTCTTC. It specifies CATSDRTSIYNEQFF.

The chain carries TRBV7-9 and TRBJ2-5; 11 nucleotides line up with TRBD1. V was clipped by 1 base and J by 2 bases; unmatched bases: 0. The germline V gene has CDR1 SEHNR and CDR2 FQNEAQ (reference sequence). The CDR3 runs to 15 residues. CDR3 DNA: TGTGCCAGCAGCTTAGGGGACAGGGGGCAAGAGACCCAGTACTTC. Its protein product is CASSLGDRGQETQYF.

The table lists this clone with a count of one. The CDR3 reads CASSVGGMVNTEAFF. The CDR3 DNA sequence: TGTGCCAGCAGCGTGGGGGGGATGGTGAACACTGAAGCTTTCTTT. The V and J genes are TRBV9 and TRBJ1-1; the D gene is possibly TRBD1 (5 bases). The CDR3 has 15 amino acids. Germline loops: CDR1 SGDLS, CDR2 YYNGEE. V was clipped by 2 bases and J by 0 bases, with 11 bases between them.

The V gene is TRBV19, the J gene TRBJ2-5, with a weak D call TRBD1 (5 bases). This CDR3 is built from 13 residues. CDR1 is LNHDA and CDR2 is SQIVND in the germline V gene (reference sequence). Trimming cost V 8 bases and J 3 bases, with 13 bases left between them. CDR3 coding DNA: TGTGCCAGTGGAAAGGGGCCCAAAGAGACCCAGTACTTC. Translated, it gives CASGKGPKETQYF. Full variable domain (rest looked up from reference TRBV19 and TRBJ2-5): DGGITQSPKYLFRKEGQNVTLSCEQNLNHDAMYWYRQDPGQGLRLIYYSQIVNDFQKGDIAEGYSVSREKKESFPLTVTSAQKNPTAFYLCASGKGPKETQYFGPGTRLLVL.

This chain joins TRBV11-2 and TRBJ2-1; D not certain. Germline CDR1 reads SGHAT; CDR2 reads FQNNGV. The CDR3 runs 16 residues. V was cut by 1 base and J by 0 bases, with 10 bases left in between. The CDR3 sequence is CASSLGRGSSYNEQFF. The CDR3 DNA sequence: TGTGCCAGCAGCTTAGGGCGCGGAAGCTCCTACAATGAGCAGTTCTTC.

This clone has only one observation. Here the CDR3 reads CASIRTGRTEAFF. As DNA, the CDR3 is TGTGCCAGCATCAGGACAGGGCGTACTGAAGCTTTCTTT. The chain has TRBV3-1 (or the pseudogene TRBV3-2) and TRBJ1-1, with 8 bases that match TRBD1. After removal of 7 bases from V and 5 bases from J, the junction contained 6 bases not matched to a gene. The germline CDR1 and CDR2 sequences are LGHDT and YNNKEL (reference sequence). CDR3 length equals 13 residues.

The genes are TRBV19 and TRBJ1-1, with TRBD1 matching 10 bases. V shed 11 bases, J shed 12 bases, and the junction held 12 bases outside the gene matches. The CDR3 contains 12 residues. The germline CDR1 and CDR2 sequences are LNHDA and SQIVND (reference sequence). The CDR3 is CAADPGQGRPFF. The CDR3 region has the DNA TGTGCCGCCGATCCGGGACAGGGGAGACCTTTCTTT.

The chain joins TRBV6-5 to TRBJ1-4, with a weak D call TRBD1 (5 bases). Germline assignment: CDR1 MNHEY and CDR2 SVGAGI. Deletions cut 8 bases from V and 2 bases from J, with 15 bases between. The CDR3 totals 15 residues. The CDR3: CASRAAGSTNEKLFF. The CDR3 bases are TGTGCCAGCCGGGCCGCAGGGTCCACTAATGAAAAACTGTTTTTT.

The rearrangement uses TRBV3-1 (or the pseudogene TRBV3-2) and TRBJ2-1, with TRBD2 identical over 8 bases. CDR1 is LGHDT, CDR2 YNNKEL, per germline (reference sequence). There are 15 residues in the CDR3. J lost 8 bases, V lost 5 bases, and 11 bases had no gene match. CDR3: CASSFNGLARDEQFF. The DNA for the CDR3 is TGTGCCAGCAGCTTTAATGGACTAGCCCGCGATGAGCAGTTCTTC.

This clone occurred once. The chain links TRBV10-3 to TRBJ1-3, with D unresolved. Germline values: CDR1 ENHRY, CDR2 SYGVKD. Deletions cut 2 bases from V and 0 bases from J, with 11 bases between. The CDR3 spans 16 residues. The CDR3 protein is CAISEGHSNSGNTIYF. DNA of the CDR3: TGTGCCATCAGTGAGGGTCACAGTAACTCTGGAAACACCATATATTTT.

The rearrangement joins TRBV18 to TRBJ1-5; perhaps TRBD1 as D (6 bases). The CDR3 loop spans 15 amino acids. CDR1 is KGHSH, CDR2 LQKENI, per germline. Trimming cost V 6 bases and J 6 bases, with 18 bases left between them. The CDR3 is CASSPGVRGSQPQHF. CDR3 nucleotide sequence: TGTGCCAGCTCCCCAGGGGTCAGGGGAAGTCAGCCCCAGCATTTT.

V gene TRBV7-2 combines with J gene TRBJ1-3; perhaps TRBD1 as D (5 bases). Germline V gene lookup returns CDR1 SGHTA and CDR2 FQGNSA. This CDR3 is 14 amino acids long. Trimming stripped 4 bases from V and 0 bases from J, with 7 bases between. DNA of the CDR3: TGTGCCAGCAGCTGGGGGGGCTCTGGAAACACCATATATTTT. Amino acids: CASSWGGSGNTIYF.

CDR3 bases: TGTGCCAGCAGCTTGGCGGGGAAAGAGACCCAGTACTTC. Its protein is CASSLAGKETQYF. The V gene is TRBV7-8, the J gene TRBJ2-5, with D perhaps matching TRBD2 (6 bases). There are 13 residues in the CDR3. CDR1 is SGHVS, CDR2 FQNEAQ, per germline. V was trimmed by 3 bases and J by 3 bases, leaving 8 bases between them.

The V and J genes are TRBV10-1 and TRBJ1-2; no reliable D call. This CDR3 contains 14 residues. Trimming removed 4 bases from V and 8 bases from J, with 17 bases in between. The V gene's germline CDR1 is WNHNN and CDR2 SYGVQD (reference sequence). The CDR3 reads CASSARDIRRGYTF. The CDR3, as DNA: TGCGCCAGCAGTGCAAGAGACATTCGGAGGGGCTACACCTTC.

The chain links TRBV7-9 to TRBJ1-2, with 7 nucleotides matching TRBD1. Trimming at V came to 4 bases and at J to 4 bases, leaving 9 bases not matched to a gene. The CDR3 sequence is 15 residues long. CDR1 and CDR2 from the germline V gene are SEHNR and FQNEAQ (reference sequence). The CDR3 nucleotides are TGTGCCAGCAGCTCCCTCAACAGGGGTGGCTATGGCTACACCTTC. Its translation: CASSSLNRGGYGYTF.

J is TRBJ2-3 and V is TRBV4-3, with 9 bases identical to TRBD2. The CDR3 is 16 residues long. After removal of 4 bases from V and 5 bases from J, the junction contained 10 bases not matched to a gene. Per the germline V gene, CDR1 is LGHNA and CDR2 is YSLEER. The CDR3 coding sequence is TGCGCCAGCAGCCGATTAGCGGGAGTAAATCAAGATACGCAGTATTTT. Translation gives CASSRLAGVNQDTQYF.

The chain combines TRBV7-9 with TRBJ1-1; 8 bases match TRBD1. The germline gives CDR1 SEHNR, CDR2 FQNEAQ (reference sequence). V lost 1 base to trimming and J lost 4 bases; unmatched junction nucleotides: 2. This CDR3 is 14 amino acids long. The DNA for the CDR3 is TGTGCCAGCAGCTTAGTACAGGGGGGCACTGAAGCTTTCTTT. As protein: CASSLVQGGTEAFF.

J is TRBJ1-2 and V is TRBV5-1; possibly TRBD1 for D (6 bases). V lost 3 bases to trimming and J lost 4 bases, with 13 bases between them. This CDR3 spans 14 amino acids. Per the germline V gene, CDR1 is SGHRS and CDR2 is YFSETQ. The CDR3 nucleotides are TGCGCCAGCAGCTGGGATACAGGGACCTATGGCTACACCTTC. Translated, it gives CASSWDTGTYGYTF.

CDR3 region: CASSVMTGNTEAFF. The DNA for the CDR3 is TGTGCCAGCAGCGTGATGACAGGGAACACTGAAGCTTTCTTT. The chain is built from TRBV9 and TRBJ1-1; the D gene is possibly TRBD1 (6 bases). This CDR3 contains 14 residues. The V and J ends lost 2 bases and 1 base respectively, with 9 bases between them. CDR1 is SGDLS, CDR2 YYNGEE, per germline.